This T cell receptor (beta chain) comes out of a study of blood T cell repertoires in COVID-19 (dated by TCRdb to about 2020). For context, the study as a whole: Samples covering the acute and convalescent phases of COVID-19 were provided by collaborators in the United States, Italy and Spain. The samples were drawn from two sources: the first 160 participants of the ongoing ImmuneRACE study, and fewer than 1,500 subjects contributed by 6 global collaborators. A freely available public database, intended as a resource for researchers studying the immune response to SARS-CoV-2, is where the repertoires were released. The dataset comprised deeply sampled blood TCRbeta repertoires from subjects exposed to, actively infected with, or recovered from COVID-19. Nearly every sample came with metadata listing a de-identified subject ID, COVID-19 status, age in years and sex. HLA class I and class II types, where available, came from metadata supplied by the sample provider rather than from assay-based typing. The material from the prospective study consisted of cDNA or gDNA derived from T cells, B-cell-depleted T cells, or PBMCs.

TCRbeta CDR3 regions were amplified from genomic DNA using the immunoSEQ Assay, a bias-controlled multiplex PCR. The source study handled its data this way. Nucleated cell counts per sample were estimated from amplification of reference gene primers within the assay. To quantify the absolute abundance of each unique TCRbeta CDR3 rearrangement, sequence reads were collapsed and filtered. Productive Simpson clonality was computed per sample as the square root of Simpson's diversity index over productive rearrangements. Entries here come from immuneACCESS through TCRdb and include only in-frame sequences with V and J called. Some clones fail to appear in such tables; in the studies checked, an unresolved V gene covers under half of the shortfall, and the cause of the remainder is unknown. That table furnishes V, J and clone size, whereas the DNA furnished D and trimming. Across this sample there are fewer than 100,000 clones, with 90% seen only once. The ten largest clones take up 0.77% of the sample.

There are 13 amino acids in the CDR3, from cysteine to phenylalanine inclusive. The only DNA kept is the CDR3, 39 bases in frame from the first base. The germline V gene sets CDR1 to KGHSH and CDR2 to LQKENI. Relative to germline, V is 3 bases shorter and J is 3 bases shorter, with 6 bases between their ends. The collaborating institutions used their own protocols to collect whole blood in K2EDTA tubes. Collaborator samples were shipped for TCRbeta analysis as frozen whole blood, isolated PBMCs, or DNA extracted from either sample type. Overall study outcomes, separate from this receptor: The quantity of clinical and demographic metadata differed by source and by participant and was supplied without curation.

A remark on this clone: Its antigen is still unknown. Base qualities are missing; no much larger clone stands one base away.

This TCR came from an elderly woman with acute or convalescent COVID-19. The sample comprised peripheral blood. The V and J genes are TRBV18 and TRBJ2-1; confidence is insufficient to name the D gene. The CDR3: CASSPRSYNEQFF. The bases are TGTGCCAGCTCACCCCGGAGCTACAATGAGCAGTTCTTC.